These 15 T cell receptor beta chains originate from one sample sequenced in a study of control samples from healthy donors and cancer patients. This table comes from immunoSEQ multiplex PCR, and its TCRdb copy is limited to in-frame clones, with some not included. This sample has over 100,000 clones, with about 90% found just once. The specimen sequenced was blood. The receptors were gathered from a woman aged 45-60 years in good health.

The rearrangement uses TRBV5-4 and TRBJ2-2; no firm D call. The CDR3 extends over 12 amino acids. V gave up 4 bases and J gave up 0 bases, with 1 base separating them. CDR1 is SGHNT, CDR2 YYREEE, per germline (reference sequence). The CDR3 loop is CASSPNTGELFF. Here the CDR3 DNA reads TGTGCCAGCAGCCCGAACACCGGGGAGCTGTTTTTT.

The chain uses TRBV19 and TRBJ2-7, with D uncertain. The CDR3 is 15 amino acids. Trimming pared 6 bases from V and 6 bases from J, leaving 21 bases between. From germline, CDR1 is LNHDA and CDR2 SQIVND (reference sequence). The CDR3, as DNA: TGTGCCAGTAGCCTCTACCAGGAGTCGGGTCGCGAGCAGTACTTC. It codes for CASSLYQESGREQYF.

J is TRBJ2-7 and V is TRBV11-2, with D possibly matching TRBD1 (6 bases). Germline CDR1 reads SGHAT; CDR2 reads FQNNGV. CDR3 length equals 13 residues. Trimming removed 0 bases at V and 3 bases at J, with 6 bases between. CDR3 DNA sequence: TGTGCCAGCAGCTTAGAGACAGGCTACGAGCAGTACTTC. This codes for CASSLETGYEQYF.

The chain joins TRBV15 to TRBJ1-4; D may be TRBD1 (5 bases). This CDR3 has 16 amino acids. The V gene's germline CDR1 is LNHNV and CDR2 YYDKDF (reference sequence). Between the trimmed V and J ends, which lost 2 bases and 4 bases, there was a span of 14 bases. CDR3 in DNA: TGTGCCACCAGCAGAACGAGGGGCAGATTTAATGAAAAACTGTTTTTT. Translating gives CATSRTRGRFNEKLFF.

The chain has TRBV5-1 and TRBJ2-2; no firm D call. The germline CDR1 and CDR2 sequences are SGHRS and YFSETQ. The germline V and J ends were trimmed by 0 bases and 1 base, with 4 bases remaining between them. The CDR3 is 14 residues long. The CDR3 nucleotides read TGCGCCAGCAGCTTGGACGGGAACACCGGGGAGCTGTTTTTT. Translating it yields CASSLDGNTGELFF.

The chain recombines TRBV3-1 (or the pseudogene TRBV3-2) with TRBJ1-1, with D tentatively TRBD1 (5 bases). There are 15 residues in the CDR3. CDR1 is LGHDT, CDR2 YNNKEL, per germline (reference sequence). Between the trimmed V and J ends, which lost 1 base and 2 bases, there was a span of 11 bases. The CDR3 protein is CASSQGGQLNTEAFF. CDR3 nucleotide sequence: TGTGCCAGCAGCCAAGGGGGCCAGCTAAACACTGAAGCTTTCTTT.

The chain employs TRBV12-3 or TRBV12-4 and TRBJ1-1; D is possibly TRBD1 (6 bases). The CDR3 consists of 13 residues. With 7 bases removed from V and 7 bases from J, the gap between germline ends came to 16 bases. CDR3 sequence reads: CASNLQGSLEAFF. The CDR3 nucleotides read TGTGCCAGCAATCTACAGGGTAGTCTTGAAGCTTTCTTT.

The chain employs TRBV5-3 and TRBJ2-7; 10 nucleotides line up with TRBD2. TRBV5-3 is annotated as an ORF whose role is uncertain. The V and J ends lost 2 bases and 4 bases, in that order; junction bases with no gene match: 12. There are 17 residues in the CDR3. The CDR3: CARSLKILTSGTYEQYF. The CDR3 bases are TGTGCCAGAAGCTTAAAGATACTAACTAGCGGGACGTACGAGCAGTACTTC.

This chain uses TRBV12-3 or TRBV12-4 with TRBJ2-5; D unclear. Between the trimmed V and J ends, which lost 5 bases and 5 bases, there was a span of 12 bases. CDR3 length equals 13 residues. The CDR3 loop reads CASSPRTGETQYF. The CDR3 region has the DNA TGTGCCAGCAGTCCTAGGACCGGGGAGACCCAGTACTTC.

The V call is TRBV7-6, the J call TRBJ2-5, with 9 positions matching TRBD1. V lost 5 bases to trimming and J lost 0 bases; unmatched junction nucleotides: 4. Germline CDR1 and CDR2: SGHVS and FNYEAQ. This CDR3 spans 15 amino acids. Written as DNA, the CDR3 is TGTGCCAGCAGCAGGGACAGGGCAAACCAAGAGACCCAGTACTTC. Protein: CASSRDRANQETQYF.

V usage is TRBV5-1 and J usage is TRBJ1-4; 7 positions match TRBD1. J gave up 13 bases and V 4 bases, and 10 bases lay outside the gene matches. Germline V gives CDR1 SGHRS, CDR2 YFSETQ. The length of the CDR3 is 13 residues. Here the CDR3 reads CASSTSPGGVLFF. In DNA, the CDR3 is TGCGCCAGCAGCACTTCTCCAGGGGGAGTACTGTTTTTT.

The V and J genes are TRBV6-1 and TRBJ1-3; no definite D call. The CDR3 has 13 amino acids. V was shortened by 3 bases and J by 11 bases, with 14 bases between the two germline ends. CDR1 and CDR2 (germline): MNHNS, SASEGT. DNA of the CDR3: TGTGCCAGCAGTGAGGACCCTACCGTCGCCATATATTTT. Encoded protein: CASSEDPTVAIYF.

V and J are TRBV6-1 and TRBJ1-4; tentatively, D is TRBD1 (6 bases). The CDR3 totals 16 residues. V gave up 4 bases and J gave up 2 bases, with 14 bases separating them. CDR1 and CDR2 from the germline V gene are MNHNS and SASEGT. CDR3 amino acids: CASSVDRGGTNEKLFF. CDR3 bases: TGTGCCAGCAGTGTGGACAGAGGAGGTACTAATGAAAAACTGTTTTTT.

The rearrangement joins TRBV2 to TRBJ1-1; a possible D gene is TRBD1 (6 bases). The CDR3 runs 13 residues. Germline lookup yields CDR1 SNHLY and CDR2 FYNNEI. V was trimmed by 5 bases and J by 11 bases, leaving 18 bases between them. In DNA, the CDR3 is TGTGCCAGCAGTAGACAGGCGGCCCATCTGGCTTTCTTT. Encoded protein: CASSRQAAHLAFF.

CDR3 sequence reads: CASALRPWGYTF. In DNA form, the CDR3 reads TGTGCCAGCGCCCTAAGACCTTGGGGCTACACCTTC. This sequence joins TRBV9 and TRBJ1-2; unclear D gene. The V end lost 7 bases, the J end lost 8 bases, and 15 bases lay between the germline ends. The CDR3 length is 12 residues. Germline loops: CDR1 SGDLS, CDR2 YYNGEE.